The clone carrying this TCR beta chain was picked up one time. Antigen unknown. The CDR3 has 18 residues. After removal of 6 bases from V and 10 bases from J, the junction contained 24 bases not matched to a gene. Germline V gene sequence: CDR1 DFQATT, CDR2 SNEGSKA (reference sequence). The data were taken from a study of post-analysis software for immune sequencing data. Overall study findings and caveats: Roughly five TRBV segments were significantly more frequent in patients than in controls. TRBV5-6, TRBV5-1 and TRBV20-1 were among these segments.

The authors incorporated unique molecular identifiers into the TCR beta cDNA libraries. TCRdb used MiXCR to reprocess the PCR reads, holding one entry per CDR3 protein. Found here are about 760,000 distinct CDR3 sequences, around 27% of them singletons; the top ten hold roughly 0.54%. This chain connects TRBV20-1 to TRBJ2-1; 10 bases line up with TRBD1. This receptor was taken from a girl aged 10 to 17 with multiple sclerosis. The sequencing sample was made of blood. The CDR3: CSATDRGHLREFYYEQFF. CDR3 in DNA: TGCAGTGCAACCGACAGGGGGCATTTGCGGGAGTTTTACTACGAGCAGTTCTTC.